This is a list of T cell receptor beta chains from one sample in a study of CD8+ T cells in alopecia areata. Only in-frame clones appear in the TCRdb table, and some are missing; sequencing was by immunoSEQ multiplex PCR. The sample contains roughly 210,000 clones, approximately 45% of which appear only once. The starting material was CD4+ T cells sorted from blood, obtained at roughly week 38, from a patient treated with tofacitinib. The receptors shown here come from a human donor with alopecia areata. The CDR3 runs from the conserved cysteine through the conserved F or W. Each record gives: J gene, D gene, V gene, clone size, CDR3 DNA, CDR3 protein. D genes are given only for firm matches. The size of a clone is reported for some rows only, either as once, few or many, or as a class for expanded clones.

TRBJ1-2,NA,TRBV5-1,NA,TGCGCCAGCAGCTTGGTCGGAGGGGAGTCTGGTGGCTACACCTTC,CASSLVGGESGGYTF
TRBJ2-7,TRBD1,TRBV2,few,TGTGCCAGCAGGGATGTCGGACAGGGGGCCGACGAGCAGTACTTC,CASRDVGQGADEQYF
TRBJ2-7,NA,TRBV2,NA,TGTGCCAGCAGTGTCTCAGCGGGCGAGCAGTACTTC,CASSVSAGEQYF
TRBJ2-7,TRBD1,TRBV2,NA,TGTGCCAGCACCGGACAGGGAATGCAGTACGAGCAGTACTTC,CASTGQGMQYEQYF
TRBJ2-7,NA,TRBV30,NA,TGTGCCTGGACCCACCAGGGGCAGCGGCGAGGGAGGGCCTTCTACGAGCAGTACTTC,CAWTHQGQRRGRAFYEQYF
TRBJ2-7,NA,TRBV30,once,TGTGCCCAAAAAGGGTCGACACAGGGCTACGAGCAGTACTTC,CAQKGSTQGYEQYF
TRBJ1-1,TRBD1,TRBV18,NA,TGTGCCAGCTCACAGGGGGCAGGTACTGAAGCTTTCTTT,CASSQGAGTEAFF
TRBJ2-1,TRBD2,TRBV7-6,NA,TGTGCCAGCAGCTTATCGTGGAGCGGGAGTGTCCCCCCGAGCTCCTACAATGAGCAGTTCTTC,CASSLSWSGSVPPSSYNEQFF
TRBJ2-6,TRBD1,TRBV30,NA,TGTGCCTGGATAGCGTCGTGGGACAGGGGGACCGGGGCCAACGTCCTGACTTTC,CAWIASWDRGTGANVLTF
TRBJ2-5,NA,TRBV13,few,TGTGCCAGCAGCTTTCGGGAGACCCAGTACTTC,CASSFRETQYF
TRBJ1-2,NA,TRBV30,NA,TGTGCCTGGTTTTCTATCGGCTACACCTTC,CAWFSIGYTF
TRBJ1-5,NA,TRBV28,NA,TGTGCCAGCAAGGGATCCAATCAGCCCCAGCATTTT,CASKGSNQPQHF
TRBJ1-1,NA,TRBV28,few,TGTGCCAGCAGTCGGAACAGGCTGAACACTGAAGCTTTCTTT,CASSRNRLNTEAFF
TRBJ2-7,NA,TRBV7-2,many,TGTGCCAGCAGCTTAGCGACGTACGAGCAGTACTTC,CASSLATYEQYF
TRBJ2-7,NA,TRBV30,few,TGTGCCTGGACTAGTTCGGCCGAGCAGTACTTC,CAWTSSAEQYF
TRBJ1-5,TRBD1,TRBV25-1,NA,TGTGCCAGCAGTGATTCCCTCGGACAGGGAGTTCAGCCCCAGCATTTT,CASSDSLGQGVQPQHF
TRBJ1-5,NA,TRBV18,many,TGTGCCAGCTCACCACCGAACCAGCCCCAGCATTTT,CASSPPNQPQHF
TRBJ2-1,NA,TRBV28,NA,TGTGCCAGCAGTTCCCCCGACAGTGATCGGCAGTTCTTC,CASSSPDSDRQFF
TRBJ2-5,NA,TRBV20-1,NA,TGCAGTGCTACCGTCCCGGAGACCCAGTACTTC,CSATVPETQYF
TRBJ2-1,NA,TRBV30,NA,TGTGCCTGGAGTGCCACCGATGAGCAGTTCTTC,CAWSATDEQFF
TRBJ2-1,NA,TRBV28,few,TGTGCCAGCAGTTCTGCCACCCCCCGCGGGGGCACCTACAATGAGCAGTTCTTC,CASSSATPRGGTYNEQFF
TRBJ1-2,NA,TRBV7-9,NA,TGTGCCAGCAGCTGGTGGCAGACCTACCCCACCTTC,CASSWWQTYPTF
TRBJ1-2,NA,TRBV10-3,NA,TGTGCCATACAGGGTGTTGAGTATGGCTACACCTTC,CAIQGVEYGYTF